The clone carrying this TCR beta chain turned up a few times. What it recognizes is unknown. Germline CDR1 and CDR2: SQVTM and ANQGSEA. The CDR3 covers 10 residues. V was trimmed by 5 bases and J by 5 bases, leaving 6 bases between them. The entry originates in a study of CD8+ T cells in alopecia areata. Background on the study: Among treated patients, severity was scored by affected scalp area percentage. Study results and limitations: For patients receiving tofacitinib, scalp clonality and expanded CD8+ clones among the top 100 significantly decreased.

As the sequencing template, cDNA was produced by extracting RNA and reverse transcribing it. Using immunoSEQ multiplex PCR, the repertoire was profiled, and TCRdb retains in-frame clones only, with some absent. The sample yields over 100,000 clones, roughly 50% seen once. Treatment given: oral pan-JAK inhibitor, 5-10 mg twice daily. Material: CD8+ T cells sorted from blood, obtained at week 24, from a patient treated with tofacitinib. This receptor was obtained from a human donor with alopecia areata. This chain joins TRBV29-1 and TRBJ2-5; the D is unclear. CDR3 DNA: TGCAGCGTTCTTTCTGAGACCCAGTACTTC. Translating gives CSVLSETQYF.